These T cell receptor beta chains were read from a single sample in a study of brain metastases from non-small cell lung cancer. Using immunoSEQ multiplex PCR, the repertoire was profiled, and TCRdb retains in-frame clones only, with some absent. The table has 2,000 to 2,500 clones, under 85% seen once. The sample consisted of primary lung tumor tissue. All receptors derive from a donor at least 40 years old with non-small cell lung cancer. The CDR3 runs from the conserved cysteine through the conserved F or W. Each record gives: clone size, D gene, V gene, J gene, CDR3 DNA, CDR3 protein. A D gene is named only where the DNA matches it firmly. Size is stated for part of the rows, as once, few or many counts, or as a class when the clone is expanded.

.,.,TRBV7-6,TRBJ1-1,TGTGCCAGCAGCCTCGACCTGAACACTGAAGCTTTCTTT,CASSLDLNTEAFF
.,.,TRBV11-3,TRBJ2-2,TGTGCCAGCTCATATGGGGGGAACACCGGGGAGCTGTTTTTT,CASSYGGNTGELFF
.,.,TRBV7-9,TRBJ2-2,TGTGCCAGCAGCTTAGCGGAGACCGGGGAGCTGTTTTTT,CASSLAETGELFF
.,TRBD2,TRBV5-1,TRBJ2-7,TGCGCCAGCAGCCCCGGACTAGCGGGAGAAAAGCAGTACTTC,CASSPGLAGEKQYF
.,.,TRBV29-1,TRBJ2-5,TGCAGCGTTGAGGCTAGCCGGGAGACCCAGTACTTC,CSVEASRETQYF
.,.,TRBV2,TRBJ2-2,TGTGCCAGCAGTGACCGGCCGGGCCCCGGGGAGCTGTTTTTT,CASSDRPGPGELFF
.,TRBD1,TRBV28,TRBJ2-2,TGTGCCAGCAGTACCCCGACAGGGCTGTACACCGGGGAGCTGTTTTTT,CASSTPTGLYTGELFF
.,.,TRBV21-1,TRBJ2-1,TGTGCCAGCAGCGCCCTACCGGCTAGCGGGGGGGCAGATGAGCAGTTCTTC,CASSALPASGGADEQFF
few,.,TRBV4-1,TRBJ1-6,TGCGCCAGCAGCCCAGTACAGAGCTCCTATAATTCACCCCTCCACTTT,CASSPVQSSYNSPLHF
.,.,TRBV28,TRBJ2-7,TGTGCCAGCAGTTTCGGGGACACTAACTACGAGCAGTACTTC,CASSFGDTNYEQYF
.,TRBD1,TRBV5-1,TRBJ1-6,TGCGCCAGCAGCTTGGGGAACAGGGGGGATAATTCACCCCTCCACTTT,CASSLGNRGDNSPLHF
.,.,TRBV19,TRBJ2-1,TGTGCCAGTAGCCCCAGACGGGGCGATGAGCAGTTCTTC,CASSPRRGDEQFF
.,.,TRBV10-3,TRBJ1-1,TGTGCCATCAGCGAACCAGGACAGCCGAACACTGAAGCTTTCTTT,CAISEPGQPNTEAFF
.,.,TRBV27,TRBJ1-5,TGTGCCAGCAGTTTACTTTCCGGGAGCAATCAGCCCCAGCATTTT,CASSLLSGSNQPQHF
once,TRBD1,TRBV29-1,TRBJ2-7,TGCAGCGTTGCGGGACAGGGCATCTACTACGAGCAGTACTTC,CSVAGQGIYYEQYF
.,TRBD2,TRBV28,TRBJ2-5,TGTGCCAGCAGGATTAGCGGGAATAGGAGGGAGACCCAGTACTTC,CASRISGNRRETQYF
once,.,TRBV6-5,TRBJ1-4,TGTGCCAGCAATTACTCAAGGAGCGCTAATGAAAAACTGTTTTTT,CASNYSRSANEKLFF
.,.,TRBV2,TRBJ2-2,TGTGCCAGCAGTGGGCTCGGGGAGCTGTTTTTT,CASSGLGELFF
.,.,TRBV7-9,TRBJ1-2,TGTGCCAGCAGCTTACCCCGGACGACCGACTTATATAACTATGGCTACACCTTC,CASSLPRTTDLYNYGYTF
.,.,TRBV5-4,TRBJ2-5,TGTGCCAGCAGCCCGTCCCGGGACGCCTTCGGGGAGACCCAGTACTTC,CASSPSRDAFGETQYF
.,.,TRBV5-1,TRBJ1-4,TGCGCCAGCAGCTTGGGATCATGGGCGGGGGCTTTTAATGAAAAACTGTTTTTT,CASSLGSWAGAFNEKLFF
.,.,TRBV6-5,TRBJ1-3,TGTGCCAGCAGTACTCAGCGCGGACGTGGAAACACCATATATTTT,CASSTQRGRGNTIYF
.,TRBD1,TRBV12-5,TRBJ1-3,TGTGCTAGTGGGAGGACAGGGCGAATCTCTGGAAACACCATATATTTT,CASGRTGRISGNTIYF
.,TRBD1,TRBV6-5,TRBJ1-4,TGTGCCAGCAGGGCAGGGGGCGAAAAACTGTTTTTT,CASRAGGEKLFF
.,TRBD1,TRBV6-1,TRBJ1-4,TGTGCCAGCAGTGAAGTGCAGGGGGGTAAAAAACTGTTTTTT,CASSEVQGGKKLFF
.,.,TRBV11-2,TRBJ1-1,TGTGCCAGCAGCTGGGGGTCCTCCACTGAAGCTTTCTTT,CASSWGSSTEAFF
.,TRBD2,TRBV4-1,TRBJ2-3,TGCGCCAGCAGCCGAGGCGGCGGGGCGGGGGACACAGATACGCAGTATTTT,CASSRGGGAGDTDTQYF
.,.,TRBV6-5,TRBJ2-2,TGTGCCAGCAGTTATTCCGAGGGGGCCGGGGAGCTGTTTTTT,CASSYSEGAGELFF
.,.,TRBV9,TRBJ1-6,TGTGCCAGCAACACGGGACACTACAATTCACTCCTCCACTTT,CASNTGHYNSLLHF